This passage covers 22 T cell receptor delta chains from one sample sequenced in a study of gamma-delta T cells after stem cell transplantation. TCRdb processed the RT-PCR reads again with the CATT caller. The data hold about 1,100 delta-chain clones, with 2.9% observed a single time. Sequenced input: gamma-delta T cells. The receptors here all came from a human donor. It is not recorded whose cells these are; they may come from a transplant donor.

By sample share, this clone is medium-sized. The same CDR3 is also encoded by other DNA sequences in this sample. The CDR3 loop reads CALGGTLPVMGWGIRTTDKLIF. Written as DNA, the CDR3 is TGTGCTCTTGGGGGAACCCTTCCTGTGATGGGCTGGGGGATACGCACGACCGATAAACTCATCTTT. The chain joins TRDV1 to TRDJ1; 12 bases agree with TRDD3. The germline V gene encodes CDR1 TSWWSYY and CDR2 QGS. V lost 4 bases and J lost 2; bases outside the gene matches: 23. The CDR3 totals 22 residues.

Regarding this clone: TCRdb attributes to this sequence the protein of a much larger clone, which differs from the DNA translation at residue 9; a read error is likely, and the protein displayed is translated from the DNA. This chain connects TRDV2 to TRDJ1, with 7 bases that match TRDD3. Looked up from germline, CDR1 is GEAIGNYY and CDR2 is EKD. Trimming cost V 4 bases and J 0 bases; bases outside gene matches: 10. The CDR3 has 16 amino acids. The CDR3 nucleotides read TGTGCCTGTGATGCCTTACTGGGGAACTACACCGATAAACTCATCTTT. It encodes CACDALLGNYTDKLIF.

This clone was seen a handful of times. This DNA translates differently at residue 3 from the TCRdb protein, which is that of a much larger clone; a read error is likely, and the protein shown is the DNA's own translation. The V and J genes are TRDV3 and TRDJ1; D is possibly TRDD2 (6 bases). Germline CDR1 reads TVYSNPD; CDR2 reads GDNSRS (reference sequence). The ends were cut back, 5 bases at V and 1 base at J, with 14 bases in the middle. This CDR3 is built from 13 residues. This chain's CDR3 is CAHNPTSTDKLIF. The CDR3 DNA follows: TGTGCCCACAATCCTACGTCCACCGATAAACTCATCTTT.

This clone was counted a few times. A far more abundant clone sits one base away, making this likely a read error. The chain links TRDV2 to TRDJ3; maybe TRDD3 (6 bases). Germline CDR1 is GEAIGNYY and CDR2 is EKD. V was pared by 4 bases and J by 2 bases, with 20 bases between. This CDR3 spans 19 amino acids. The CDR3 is CACDYPGDTSPWDTRQMFF. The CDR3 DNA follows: TGTGCCTGTGATTATCCGGGGGACACCAGCCCCTGGGACACCCGACAGATGTTTTTC.

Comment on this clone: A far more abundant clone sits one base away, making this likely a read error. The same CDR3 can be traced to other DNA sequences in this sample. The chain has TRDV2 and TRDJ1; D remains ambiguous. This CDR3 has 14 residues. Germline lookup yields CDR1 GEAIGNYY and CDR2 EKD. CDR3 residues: CACDTVLNTDKLIF. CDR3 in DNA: TGTGCTTGTGACACCGTACTGAACACCGATAAACTCATCTTT.

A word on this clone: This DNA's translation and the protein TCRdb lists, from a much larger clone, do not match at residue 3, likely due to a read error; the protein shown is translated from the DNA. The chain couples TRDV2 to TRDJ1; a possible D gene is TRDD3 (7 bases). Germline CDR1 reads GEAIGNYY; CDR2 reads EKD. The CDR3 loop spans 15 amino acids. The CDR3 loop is CARDRGILHTDKLIF. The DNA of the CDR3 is TGTGCCCGTGACAGGGGGATCCTACACACCGATAAACTCATCTTT.

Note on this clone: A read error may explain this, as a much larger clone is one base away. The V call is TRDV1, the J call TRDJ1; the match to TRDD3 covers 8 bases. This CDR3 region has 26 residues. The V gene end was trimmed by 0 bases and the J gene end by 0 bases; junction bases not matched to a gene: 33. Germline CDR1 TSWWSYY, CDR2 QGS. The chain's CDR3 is CALGELSGPSRYWGAPKASYTDKLIF. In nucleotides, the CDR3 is TGTGCTCTTGGGGAACTAAGTGGGCCTTCCCGTTACTGGGGGGCTCCTAAAGCCTCGTACACCGATAAACTCATCTTT.

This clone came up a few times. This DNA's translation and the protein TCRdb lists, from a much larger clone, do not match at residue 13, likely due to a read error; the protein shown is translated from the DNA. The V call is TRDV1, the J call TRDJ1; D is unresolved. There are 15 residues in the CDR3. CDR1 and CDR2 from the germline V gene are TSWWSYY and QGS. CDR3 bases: TGTGCTCTTGGGGAACTCCGTAGAGGTACCGATAAACCCATCTTT. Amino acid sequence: CALGELRRGTDKPIF.

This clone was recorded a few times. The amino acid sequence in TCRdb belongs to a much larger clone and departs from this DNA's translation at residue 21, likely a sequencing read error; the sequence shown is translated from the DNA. The CDR3 region is CALGPRRLNFLDPGGYATDKRIF. The CDR3 DNA follows: TGTGCTCTTGGGCCCCGTAGGCTAAATTTCCTAGACCCTGGGGGATACGCTACCGATAAACGCATCTTT. The genes are TRDV1 and TRDJ1; 12 bases are shared with TRDD3. This CDR3 comprises 23 residues. The V gene's germline CDR1 is TSWWSYY and CDR2 QGS.

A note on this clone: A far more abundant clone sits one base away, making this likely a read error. CDR3 residues: CACDIHITGGQYTDKLIF. The CDR3, as DNA: TGTGCCTGTGACATTCATATTACTGGGGGCCAGTACACCGATAAACTCATCTTT. V usage is TRDV2 and J usage is TRDJ1, with 8 bases identical to TRDD3. The CDR3 is 18 residues long. CDR1 is GEAIGNYY, CDR2 EKD, per germline. V gave up 2 bases and J gave up 0 bases; unmatched junction bases: 13.

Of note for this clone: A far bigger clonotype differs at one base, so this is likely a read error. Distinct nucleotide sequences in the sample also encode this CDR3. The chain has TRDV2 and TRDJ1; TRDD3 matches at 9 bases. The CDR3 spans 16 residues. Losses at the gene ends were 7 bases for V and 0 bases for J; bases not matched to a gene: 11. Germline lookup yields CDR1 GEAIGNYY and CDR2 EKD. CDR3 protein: CACDALLGDYTDKLIF. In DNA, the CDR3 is TGTGCCTGCGATGCCTTACTGGGGGACTACACCGATAAACTCATCTTT.

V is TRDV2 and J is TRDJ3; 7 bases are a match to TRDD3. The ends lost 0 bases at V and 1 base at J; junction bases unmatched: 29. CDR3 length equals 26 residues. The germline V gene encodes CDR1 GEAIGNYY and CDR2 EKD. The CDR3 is CACDTVKPPGLGATLLSSWDTRQMFF. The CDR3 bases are TGTGCCTGTGACACCGTAAAGCCCCCGGGGCTGGGGGCCACCCTTCTCAGTTCCTGGGACACCCGACAGATGTTTTTC.

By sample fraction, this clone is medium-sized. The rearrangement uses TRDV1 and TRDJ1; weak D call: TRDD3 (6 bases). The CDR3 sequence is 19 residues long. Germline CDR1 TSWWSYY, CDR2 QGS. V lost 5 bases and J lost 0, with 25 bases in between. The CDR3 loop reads CALGTADFHPYWDTDKLIF. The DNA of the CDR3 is TGTGCTCTTGGGACCGCCGACTTCCACCCGTACTGGGACACCGATAAACTCATCTTT.

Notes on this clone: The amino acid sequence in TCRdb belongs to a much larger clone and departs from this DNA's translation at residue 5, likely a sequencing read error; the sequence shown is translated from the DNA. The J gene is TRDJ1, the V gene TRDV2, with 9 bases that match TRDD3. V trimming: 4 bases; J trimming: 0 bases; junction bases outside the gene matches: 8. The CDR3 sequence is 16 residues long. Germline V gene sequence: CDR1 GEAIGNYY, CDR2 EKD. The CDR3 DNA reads TGTGCCTGTGATGTCTTACTGGGGGACTACACCGATAAACTCATCTTT. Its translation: CACDVLLGDYTDKLIF.

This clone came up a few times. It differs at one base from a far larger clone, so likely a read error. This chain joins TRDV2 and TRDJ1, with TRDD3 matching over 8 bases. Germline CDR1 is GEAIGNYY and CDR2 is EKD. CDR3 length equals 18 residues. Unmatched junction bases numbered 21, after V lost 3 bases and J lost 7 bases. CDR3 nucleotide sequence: TGTGCCTGTGACGGGGTCGAACTGTGGGATACGCAGGCTGGTAAACTCATCTTT. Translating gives CACDGVELWDTQAGKLIF.

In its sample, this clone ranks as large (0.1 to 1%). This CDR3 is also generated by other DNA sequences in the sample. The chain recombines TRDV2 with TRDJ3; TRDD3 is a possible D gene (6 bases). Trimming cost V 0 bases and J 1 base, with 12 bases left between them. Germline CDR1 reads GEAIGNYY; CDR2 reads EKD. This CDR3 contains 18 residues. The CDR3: CACDTAGGISWDTRQMFF. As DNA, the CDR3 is TGTGCCTGTGACACCGCCGGGGGAATATCCTGGGACACCCGACAGATGTTTTTC.

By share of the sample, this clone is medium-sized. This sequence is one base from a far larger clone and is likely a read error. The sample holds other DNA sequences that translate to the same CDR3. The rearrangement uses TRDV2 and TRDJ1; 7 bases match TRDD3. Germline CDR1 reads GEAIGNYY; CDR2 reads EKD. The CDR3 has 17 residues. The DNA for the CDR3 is TGTGCCTGTGACCCCGCCGAGGGGGATTCGTACACTGATAAACTCATCTTT. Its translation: CACDPAEGDSYTDKLIF.

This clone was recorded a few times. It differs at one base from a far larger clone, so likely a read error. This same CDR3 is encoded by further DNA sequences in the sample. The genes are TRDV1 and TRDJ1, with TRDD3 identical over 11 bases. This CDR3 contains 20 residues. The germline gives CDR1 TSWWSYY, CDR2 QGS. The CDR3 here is CALRPSFTMWGIRWKNKLIF. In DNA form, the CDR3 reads TGTGCCCTCCGACCTTCCTTCACTATGTGGGGGATACGGTGGAAAAATAAACTCATCTTT.

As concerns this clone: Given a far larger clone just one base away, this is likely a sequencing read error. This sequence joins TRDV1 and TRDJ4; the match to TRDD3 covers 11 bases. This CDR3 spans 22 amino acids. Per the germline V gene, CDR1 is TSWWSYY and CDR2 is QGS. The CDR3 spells CALGELTQPSYWGIEELGPPIF. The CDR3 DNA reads TGTGCTCTTGGGGAACTTACCCAGCCTTCCTACTGGGGGATAGAAGAACTTGGACCCCCGATCTTT.

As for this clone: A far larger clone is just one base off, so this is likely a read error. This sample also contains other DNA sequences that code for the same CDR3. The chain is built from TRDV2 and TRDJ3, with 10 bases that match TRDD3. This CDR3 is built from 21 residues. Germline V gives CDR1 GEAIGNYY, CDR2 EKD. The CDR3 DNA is TGCGCCTGTGACACCGTCATGGGGGATACCAAAAGCTCCTGGGACACCCGACAGATGTTTTTC. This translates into CACDTVMGDTKSSWDTRQMFF.

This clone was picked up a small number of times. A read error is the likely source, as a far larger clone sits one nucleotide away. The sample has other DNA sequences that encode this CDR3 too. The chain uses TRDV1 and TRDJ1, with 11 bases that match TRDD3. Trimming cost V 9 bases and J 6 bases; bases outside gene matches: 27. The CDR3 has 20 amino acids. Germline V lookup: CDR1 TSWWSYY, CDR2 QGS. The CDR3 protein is CALRPSFTMWGIRWKNKLIF. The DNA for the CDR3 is TGTGCTCTCCGTCCTTCCTTCACTATGTGGGGGATACGGTGGAAAAATAAACTCATCTTT.

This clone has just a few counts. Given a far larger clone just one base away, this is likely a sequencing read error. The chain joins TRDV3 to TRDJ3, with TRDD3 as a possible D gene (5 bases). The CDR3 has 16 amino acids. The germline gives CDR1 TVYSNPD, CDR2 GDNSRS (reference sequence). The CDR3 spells CAFYPGSPWDARQMFF. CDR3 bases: TGTGCCTTCTATCCTGGCTCTCCCTGGGACGCCCGACAGATGTTTTTC.